This T cell receptor beta chain was identified during a study of T cell responses to AZD1222 COVID-19 vaccine. Findings and caveats of the study: Donors were mostly white British, more females; clonal diversity possibly underestimated. Dominant at 160-218 and 743-854, vaccine-associated CD4 TCRs also spanned spike. In all cases, repertoires were sampled only after the peak T cell response. Unmutated variant regions are reportedly targeted by nearly half of spike-specific TCRs.

The CDR3 is made up of 13 amino acids. V shed 4 bases and J shed 2 bases, with 9 bases lying between them. Note on this clone: Its cognate antigen is unknown.

Profiling relied on immunoSEQ multiplex PCR, and the TCRdb table lists in-frame clones only, not all of them. The sample shows fewer than 250,000 clones, 93% of them seen only once. This TCR derives from an adult in good health. The rearrangement uses TRBV5-3 and TRBJ2-5; D may match TRBD1 or TRBD2 (5 bases each). TRBV5-3 belongs to the ORF category, with a function that is uncertain. Sequenced here: peripheral blood, sampled on day 0 of MenACWY control vaccination. CDR3 loop: CARSSGHQETQYF. CDR3 sequence (DNA): TGTGCCAGAAGCAGCGGACATCAAGAGACCCAGTACTTC.